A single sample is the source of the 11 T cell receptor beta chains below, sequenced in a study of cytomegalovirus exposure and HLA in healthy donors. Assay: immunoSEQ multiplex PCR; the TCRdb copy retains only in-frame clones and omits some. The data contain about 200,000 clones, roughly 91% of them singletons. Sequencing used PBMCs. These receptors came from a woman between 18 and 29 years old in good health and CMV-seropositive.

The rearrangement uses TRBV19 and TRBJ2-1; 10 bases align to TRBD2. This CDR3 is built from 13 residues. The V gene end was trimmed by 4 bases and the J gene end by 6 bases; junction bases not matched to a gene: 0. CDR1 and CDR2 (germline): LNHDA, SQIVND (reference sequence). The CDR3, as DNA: TGTGCCAGTAGTACTAGCGGGAGCAATGAGCAGTTCTTC. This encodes CASSTSGSNEQFF.

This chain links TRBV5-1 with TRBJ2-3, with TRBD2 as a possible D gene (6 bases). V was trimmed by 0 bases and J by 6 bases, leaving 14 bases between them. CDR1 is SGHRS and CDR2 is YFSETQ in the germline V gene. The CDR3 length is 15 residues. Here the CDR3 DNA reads TGCGCCAGCAGCTTGGTCGGGCGCGCGGGGGATACGCAGTATTTT. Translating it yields CASSLVGRAGDTQYF.

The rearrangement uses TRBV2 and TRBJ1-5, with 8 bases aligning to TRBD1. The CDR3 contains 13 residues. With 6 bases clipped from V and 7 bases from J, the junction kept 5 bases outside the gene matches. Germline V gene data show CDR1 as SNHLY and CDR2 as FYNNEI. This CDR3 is CASRDQGAQPQHF. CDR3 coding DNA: TGTGCCAGCAGGGACCAGGGGGCACAGCCCCAGCATTTT.

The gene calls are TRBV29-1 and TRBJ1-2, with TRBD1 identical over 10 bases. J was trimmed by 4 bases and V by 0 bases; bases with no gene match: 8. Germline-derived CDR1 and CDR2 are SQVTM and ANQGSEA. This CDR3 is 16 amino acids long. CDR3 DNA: TGCAGCGTTGAAGAACTAGGACAGGGGGAGGGCTATGGCTACACCTTC. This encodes CSVEELGQGEGYGYTF. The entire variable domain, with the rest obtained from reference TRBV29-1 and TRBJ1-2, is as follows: SAVISQKPSRDICQRGTSLTIQCQVDSQVTMMFWYRQQPGQSLTLIATANQGSEATYESGFVIDKFPISRPNLTFSTLTVSNMSPEDSSIYLCSVEELGQGEGYGYTFGSGTRLTVV.

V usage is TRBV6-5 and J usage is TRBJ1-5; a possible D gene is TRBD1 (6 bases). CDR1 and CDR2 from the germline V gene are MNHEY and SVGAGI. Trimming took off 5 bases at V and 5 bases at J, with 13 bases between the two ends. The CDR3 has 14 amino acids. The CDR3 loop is CASSRDIRDQPQHF. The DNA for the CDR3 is TGTGCCAGCAGTAGGGACATAAGGGATCAGCCCCAGCATTTT.

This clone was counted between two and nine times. The CDR3 DNA reads TGTGCCAGCAGGGACAGCCACCTACTTAATGAAAAACTGTTTTTT. Protein product: CASRDSHLLNEKLFF. The chain combines TRBV27 with TRBJ1-4, with a tentative D call TRBD1 (6 bases). The CDR3 extends over 15 amino acids. The germline CDR1 and CDR2 sequences are MNHEY and SMNVEV (reference sequence). Trimming stripped 6 bases from V and 4 bases from J, with 15 bases between.

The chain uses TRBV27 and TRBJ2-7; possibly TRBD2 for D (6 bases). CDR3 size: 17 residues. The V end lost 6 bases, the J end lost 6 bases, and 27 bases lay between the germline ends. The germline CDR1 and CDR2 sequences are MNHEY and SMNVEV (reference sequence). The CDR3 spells CASSGRAYLFGRSEQYF. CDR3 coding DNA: TGTGCCAGCAGCGGCCGAGCTTATCTATTTGGGAGGTCCGAGCAGTACTTC.

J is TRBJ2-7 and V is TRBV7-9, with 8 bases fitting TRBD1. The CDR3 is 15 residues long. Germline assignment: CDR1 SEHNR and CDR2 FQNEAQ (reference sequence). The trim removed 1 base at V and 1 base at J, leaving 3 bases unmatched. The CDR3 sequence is CASSLGTGISYEQYF. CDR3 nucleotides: TGTGCCAGCAGCTTAGGGACAGGGATATCCTACGAGCAGTACTTC.

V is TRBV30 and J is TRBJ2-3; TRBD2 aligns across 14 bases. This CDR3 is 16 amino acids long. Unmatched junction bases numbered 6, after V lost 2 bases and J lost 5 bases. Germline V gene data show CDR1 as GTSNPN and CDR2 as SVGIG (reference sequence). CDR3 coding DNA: TGTGCCTGGAGTCTAGGGACTAGCGGGAGTGGAGATACGCAGTATTTT. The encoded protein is CAWSLGTSGSGDTQYF. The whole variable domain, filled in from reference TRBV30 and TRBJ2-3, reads SQTIHQWPATLVQPVGSPLSLECTVEGTSNPNLYWYRQAAGRGLQLLFYSVGIGQISSEVPQNLSASRPQDRQFILSSKKLLLSDSGFYLCAWSLGTSGSGDTQYFGPGTRLTVL.

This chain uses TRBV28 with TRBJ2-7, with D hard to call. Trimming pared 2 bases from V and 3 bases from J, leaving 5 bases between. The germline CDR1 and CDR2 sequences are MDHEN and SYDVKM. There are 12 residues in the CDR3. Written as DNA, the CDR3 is TGTGCCAGCAGTTTAGGCCACTACGAGCAGTACTTC. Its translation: CASSLGHYEQYF.

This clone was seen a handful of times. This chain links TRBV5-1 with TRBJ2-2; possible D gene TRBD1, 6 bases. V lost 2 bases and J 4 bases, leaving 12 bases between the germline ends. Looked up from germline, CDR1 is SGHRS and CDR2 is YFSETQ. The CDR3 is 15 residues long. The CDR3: CASSLTGSSTGELFF. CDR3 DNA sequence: TGCGCCAGCAGCTTAACAGGGTCTTCCACCGGGGAGCTGTTTTTT.